What follows describes a single T cell receptor beta chain. The source of the sample is a study of CD8 T cells in Susac syndrome. Purification of the CD8+ and CD4+ T cells relied on negative isolation, and TEMRA cells underwent FACS enrichment. It was with random hexamers that 0.5 to 1 ug RNA was reverse transcribed. A multiplex approach, immunoSEQ multiplex PCR, amplified TCR beta CDR3 across 54 Vbeta and 13 Jbeta. TCRdb reprocessed the immunoSEQ multiplex PCR reads with MiXCR, giving one entry per CDR3 protein. The profile shows 250,000 to 350,000 distinct CDR3 sequences, about 85% of them singletons. With 3 bases clipped from V and 5 bases from J, the junction kept 7 bases outside the gene matches. The CDR3 is 15 amino acids. Germline V CDR1 and CDR2: MNHEY, SMNVEV (reference sequence).

What was sequenced was CD8+ T cells from PBMCs. This chain uses TRBV27 with TRBJ2-3, with 8 positions matching TRBD1. This receptor was obtained from a human donor with multiple sclerosis. DNA for the CDR3: TGTGCCAGCAGTTTGAGGAGACAGGGGCGAGATACGCAGTATTTT. It encodes CASSLRRQGRDTQYF.